What follows are 11 T cell receptor beta chains derived from one specimen sequenced in a study of technical replicates of blood from several donors (dated by TCRdb to the late 2010s). To prepare the library, the immunoSEQ multiplex PCR assay was applied. The clones in this table, taken by TCRdb from immuneACCESS, are in-frame only. Not every clone is retained; where verified, under half of the shortfall comes from an unresolved V gene, and the cause of the rest is unknown. The sample table lists roughly 71,000 clones, roughly 89% of them with a count of one. The ten largest clones capture approximately 0.36% of the sample. Source material: T cells isolated from PBMCs. The receptors derive from a human donor in good health.

This clone was found a few times. The rearrangement joins TRBV11-2 to TRBJ1-1; D unresolved. The ends were cut back, 3 bases at V and 1 base at J, with 6 bases in the middle. Germline values: CDR1 SGHAT, CDR2 FQNNGV. The CDR3 has 13 residues. CDR3 protein: CASSFSGNTEAFF. CDR3 DNA sequence: TGTGCCAGCAGCTTTTCAGGGAACACTGAAGCTTTCTTT.

The gene calls are TRBV5-5 and TRBJ2-3, with D maybe TRBD2 (5 bases). The V gene's germline CDR1 is SGHKS and CDR2 YYEKEE (reference sequence). V lost 2 bases to trimming and J lost 2 bases, with 12 bases between them. This CDR3 has 15 residues. The CDR3 coding sequence is TGTGCCAGCAGCTTAGATCTAGCCCTCACAGATACGCAGTATTTT. It yields the protein CASSLDLALTDTQYF.

The rearrangement links TRBV5-5 to TRBJ2-1; no reliable D call. The CDR3 is 16 residues long. Germline-derived CDR1 and CDR2 are SGHKS and YYEKEE (reference sequence). V lost 4 bases, J lost 5 bases, and 19 bases lay in between. CDR3 in DNA: TGTGCCAGCAGCAGAGACCTAGATCTAGTCGACAATGAGCAGTTCTTC. Translating it yields CASSRDLDLVDNEQFF.

This clone was observed once. The chain employs TRBV7-8 and TRBJ1-1; possibly TRBD1 for D (5 bases). The CDR3 extends over 13 amino acids. CDR1 SGHVS and CDR2 FQNEAQ come from the germline V gene. Trimming stripped 6 bases from V and 2 bases from J, with 10 bases between. CDR3 coding DNA: TGTGCCAGCAGGCGGGACGCCAACACTGAAGCTTTCTTT. It translates to CASRRDANTEAFF.

The V call is TRBV28, the J call TRBJ2-7; a possible D gene is TRBD1 (5 bases). CDR1 and CDR2 (germline): MDHEN, SYDVKM. Between the trimmed V and J ends, which lost 0 bases and 5 bases, there was a span of 11 bases. The CDR3 has 14 amino acids. The CDR3 DNA sequence: TGTGCCAGCAGTTTATGGTGGCAGGGAAACGAGCAGTACTTC. It codes for CASSLWWQGNEQYF.

The chain employs TRBV18 and TRBJ1-1; 9 bases line up with TRBD1. With 3 bases clipped from V and 5 bases from J, the junction kept 4 bases outside the gene matches. The V gene's germline CDR1 is KGHSH and CDR2 LQKENI. The CDR3 runs to 14 residues. The CDR3 loop reads CASSPTDRGTEAFF. The CDR3 nucleotides are TGTGCCAGCTCACCCACGGACAGGGGTACTGAAGCTTTCTTT.

This sequence joins TRBV7-2 and TRBJ1-1, with unresolved D. The germline gives CDR1 SGHTA, CDR2 FQGNSA. Trimming took off 5 bases at V and 4 bases at J, with 17 bases between the two ends. The CDR3 is made up of 15 amino acids. Here the CDR3 DNA reads TGTGCCAGCAGCCTAGGGCCAGAGGGTATCACTGAAGCTTTCTTT. Encoded protein: CASSLGPEGITEAFF.

A single count supports this clone. V usage is TRBV6-5 and J usage is TRBJ1-1, with D perhaps TRBD1 (5 bases). The length of the CDR3 is 13 residues. The V gene's germline CDR1 is MNHEY and CDR2 SVGAGI. V was shortened by 6 bases and J by 0 bases, with 8 bases between the two germline ends. The CDR3 reads CASRDNLNTEAFF. CDR3 in DNA: TGTGCCAGCAGGGACAATTTGAACACTGAAGCTTTCTTT.

The chain uses TRBV7-2 and TRBJ1-4; D call uncertain. Trimming took off 1 base at V and 7 bases at J, with 7 bases between the two ends. The CDR3 extends over 13 amino acids. Germline V lookup: CDR1 SGHTA, CDR2 FQGNSA. CDR3 residues: CASSLGAVEKLFF. As DNA, the CDR3 is TGTGCCAGCAGCTTAGGGGCAGTTGAAAAACTGTTTTTT.

The rearrangement links TRBV14 to TRBJ2-1, with 7 positions matching TRBD2. Germline V gene sequence: CDR1 SGHDN, CDR2 FVKESK. The CDR3 is 14 residues long. With 4 bases clipped from V and 12 bases from J, the junction kept 12 bases outside the gene matches. The CDR3 loop reads CASSPNVSGKRQFF. CDR3 sequence (DNA): TGTGCCAGCAGCCCTAATGTAAGCGGGAAGAGGCAGTTCTTC.

The chain combines TRBV14 with TRBJ2-3; no definite D call. The CDR3 contains 15 residues. Deletions cut 1 base from V and 2 bases from J, with 10 bases between. Germline CDR1 reads SGHDN; CDR2 reads FVKESK. CDR3 amino acids: CASSQGSRSTDTQYF. The CDR3, as DNA: TGTGCCAGCAGCCAAGGATCTAGGTCCACAGATACGCAGTATTTT.